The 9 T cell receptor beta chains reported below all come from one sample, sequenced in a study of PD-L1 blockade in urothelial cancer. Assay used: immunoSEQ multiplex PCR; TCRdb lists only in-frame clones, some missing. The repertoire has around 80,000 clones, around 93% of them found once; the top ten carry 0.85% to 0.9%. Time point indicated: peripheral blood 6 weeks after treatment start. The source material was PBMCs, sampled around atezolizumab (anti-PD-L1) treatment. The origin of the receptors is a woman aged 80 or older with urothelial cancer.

The CDR3 loop is CASSSGLAVNNEQFF. The CDR3 region has the DNA TGTGCCAGCAGCTCGGGACTAGCAGTAAACAATGAGCAGTTCTTC. This chain uses TRBV11-2 with TRBJ2-1, with TRBD2 matching 9 bases. The CDR3 contains 15 residues. J gave up 5 bases and V 4 bases, and 6 bases lay outside the gene matches. Germline V lookup: CDR1 SGHAT, CDR2 FQNNGV.

CDR3: CSVKWAGNTGELFF. CDR3 in DNA: TGCAGCGTAAAATGGGCAGGGAACACCGGGGAGCTGTTTTTT. The chain has TRBV29-1 and TRBJ2-2; D is ambiguous. The length of the CDR3 is 14 residues. Germline values: CDR1 SQVTM, CDR2 ANQGSEA. Trimming stripped 6 bases from V and 1 base from J, with 12 bases between.

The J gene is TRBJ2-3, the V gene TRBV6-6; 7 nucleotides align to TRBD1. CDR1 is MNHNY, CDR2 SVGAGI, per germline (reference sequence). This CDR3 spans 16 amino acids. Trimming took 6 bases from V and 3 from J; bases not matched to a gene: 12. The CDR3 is CASRRQQGMTTDTQYF. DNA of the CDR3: TGTGCCAGCAGACGTCAACAGGGGATGACAACAGATACGCAGTATTTT.

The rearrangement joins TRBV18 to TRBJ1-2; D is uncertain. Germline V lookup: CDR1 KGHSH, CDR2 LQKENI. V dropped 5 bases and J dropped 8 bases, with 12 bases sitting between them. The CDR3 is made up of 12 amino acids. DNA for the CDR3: TGTGCCAGCTCATCCCGGGAAGGAGGCTACACCTTC. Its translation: CASSSREGGYTF.

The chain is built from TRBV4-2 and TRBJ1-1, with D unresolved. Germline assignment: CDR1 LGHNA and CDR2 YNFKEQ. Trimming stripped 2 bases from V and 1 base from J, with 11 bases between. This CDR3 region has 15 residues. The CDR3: CASSQSARENTEAFF. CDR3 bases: TGTGCCAGCAGCCAAAGTGCCCGGGAGAACACTGAAGCTTTCTTT.

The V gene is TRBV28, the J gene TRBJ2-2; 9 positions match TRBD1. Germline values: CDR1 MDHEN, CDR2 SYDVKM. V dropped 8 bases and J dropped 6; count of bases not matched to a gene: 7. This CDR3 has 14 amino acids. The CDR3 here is CASWDRVVSGELFF. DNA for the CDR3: TGTGCCAGCTGGGACAGGGTTGTTTCCGGGGAGCTGTTTTTT. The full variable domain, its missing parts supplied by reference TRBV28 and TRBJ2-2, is DVKVTQSSRYLVKRTGEKVFLECVQDMDHENMFWYRQDPGLGLRLIYFSYDVKMKEKGDIPEGYSVSREKKERFSLILESASTNQTSMYLCASWDRVVSGELFFGEGSRLTVL.

In DNA, the CDR3 is TGTGCCAGTGGAAACGACGGAGGGAAACTGTTTTTT. Translated, it gives CASGNDGGKLFF. The chain is built from TRBV19 and TRBJ1-4; D remains ambiguous. The CDR3 sequence is 12 residues long. Between the trimmed V and J ends, which lost 8 bases and 11 bases, there was a span of 15 bases. Germline loops: CDR1 LNHDA, CDR2 SQIVND (reference sequence).

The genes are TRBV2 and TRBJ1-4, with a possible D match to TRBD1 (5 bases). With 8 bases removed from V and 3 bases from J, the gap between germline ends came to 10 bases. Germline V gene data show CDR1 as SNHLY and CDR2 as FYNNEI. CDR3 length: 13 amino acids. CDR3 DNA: TGTGCCAGCCACAGGACGGCTAATGAAAAACTGTTTTTT. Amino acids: CASHRTANEKLFF.

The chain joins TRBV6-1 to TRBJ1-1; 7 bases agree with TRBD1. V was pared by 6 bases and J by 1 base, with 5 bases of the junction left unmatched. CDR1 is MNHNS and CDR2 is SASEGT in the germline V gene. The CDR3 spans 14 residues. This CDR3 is CASRQGQTNTEAFF. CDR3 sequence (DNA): TGTGCCAGCAGACAGGGACAGACGAACACTGAAGCTTTCTTT.